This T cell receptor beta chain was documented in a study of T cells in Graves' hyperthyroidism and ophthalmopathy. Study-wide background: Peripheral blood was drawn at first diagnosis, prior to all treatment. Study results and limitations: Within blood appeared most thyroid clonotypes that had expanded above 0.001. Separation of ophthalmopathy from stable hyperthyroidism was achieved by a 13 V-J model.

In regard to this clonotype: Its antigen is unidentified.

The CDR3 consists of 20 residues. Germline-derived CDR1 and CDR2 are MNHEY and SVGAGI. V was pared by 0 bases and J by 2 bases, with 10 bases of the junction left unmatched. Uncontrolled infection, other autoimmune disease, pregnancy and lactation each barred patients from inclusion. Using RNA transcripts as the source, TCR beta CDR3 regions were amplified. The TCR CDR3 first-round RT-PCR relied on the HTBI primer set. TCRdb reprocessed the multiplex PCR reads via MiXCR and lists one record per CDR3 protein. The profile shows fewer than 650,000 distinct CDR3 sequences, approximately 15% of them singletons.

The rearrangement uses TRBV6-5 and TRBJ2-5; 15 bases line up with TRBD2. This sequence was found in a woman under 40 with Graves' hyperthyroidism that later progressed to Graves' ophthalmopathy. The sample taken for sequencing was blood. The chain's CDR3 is CASSYSSPGLAGGGQETQYF. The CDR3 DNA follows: TGTGCCAGCAGTTACTCGTCGCCTGGACTAGCGGGAGGGGGACAAGAGACCCAGTACTTC.